These 9 T cell receptor beta chains originate from one sample sequenced in a study of blood T cell repertoires in COVID-19. The method was immunoSEQ multiplex PCR; TCRdb's version includes in-frame clones alone and lacks a portion of them. The sample contains roughly 43,000 clones, roughly 81% of which appear only once. The sequencing sample was made of peripheral blood. The receptors stem from a woman in her 70s in a cohort sampled during active COVID-19.

V and J are TRBV28 and TRBJ1-1; D call uncertain. From germline, CDR1 is MDHEN and CDR2 SYDVKM. The CDR3 is 17 residues long. Trimming shortened V by 2 bases and J by 4 bases, and 20 bases separated the two germline ends. CDR3 DNA sequence: TGTGCCAGCAGTTTAACTCATGCGGTCCCCTTGGCCACTGAAGCTTTCTTT. This codes for CASSLTHAVPLATEAFF.

This chain links TRBV7-9 with TRBJ2-3; TRBD2 agrees at 10 bases. Per the germline V gene, CDR1 is SEHNR and CDR2 is FQNEAQ (reference sequence). V lost 6 bases, J lost 5 bases, and 8 bases stayed unmatched. This CDR3 contains 15 residues. CDR3 bases: TGTGCCAGCAGTTCTCAGCGGGAGGGCCAAGATACGCAGTATTTT. Translated, it gives CASSSQREGQDTQYF.

V is TRBV25-1 and J is TRBJ2-2; no clear D. In germline, CDR1 is MGHDK, CDR2 SYGVNS. This CDR3 spans 14 amino acids. V was trimmed by 0 bases and J by 4 bases, leaving 6 bases between them. The chain's CDR3 is CASSEYIGTGELFF. The CDR3 nucleotides are TGTGCCAGCAGTGAATATATCGGCACCGGGGAGCTGTTTTTT.

The chain couples TRBV29-1 to TRBJ1-1; maybe TRBD1 (6 bases). Germline CDR1 is SQVTM and CDR2 is ANQGSEA. The CDR3 loop spans 14 amino acids. The V end was cut by 4 bases, the J end by 7 bases, with 19 bases between. The CDR3 DNA is TGCAGCGTTGCCCACCTGGGGAGGGGGATTGAAGCTTTCTTT. Translated: CSVAHLGRGIEAFF.

The chain employs TRBV19 and TRBJ1-6, with D tentatively TRBD1 (5 bases). The V end was cut by 6 bases, the J end by 10 bases, with 13 bases between. The CDR3 runs 13 residues. The germline CDR1 and CDR2 sequences are LNHDA and SQIVND (reference sequence). CDR3: CASSALDRSPLHF. The CDR3 DNA reads as TGTGCCAGTAGCGCCCTAGACAGATCACCCCTCCACTTT.

The chain has TRBV19 and TRBJ1-1, with D maybe TRBD1 (6 bases). In germline, CDR1 is LNHDA, CDR2 SQIVND (reference sequence). The CDR3 loop spans 13 amino acids. Trimming left V 9 bases short and J 3 bases short, with 14 bases between. The CDR3 region has the DNA TGTGCCAGCCGACAGGCTAGGCACACTGAAGCTTTCTTT. Protein: CASRQARHTEAFF. Using reference TRBV19 and TRBJ1-1 for the parts outside the CDR3, the full variable domain is DGGITQSPKYLFRKEGQNVTLSCEQNLNHDAMYWYRQDPGQGLRLIYYSQIVNDFQKGDIAEGYSVSREKKESFPLTVTSAQKNPTAFYLCASRQARHTEAFFGQGTRLTVV.

The V gene is TRBV3-1 (or the pseudogene TRBV3-2), the J gene TRBJ2-7; 7 bases are a match to TRBD2. Trimming at V came to 4 bases and at J to 1 base, leaving 10 bases not matched to a gene. The germline gives CDR1 LGHDT, CDR2 YNNKEL (reference sequence). The CDR3 contains 16 residues. The CDR3 loop is CASSLLDASGSYEQYF. The CDR3 region has the DNA TGTGCCAGCAGCCTTCTGGACGCTAGCGGTTCCTACGAGCAGTACTTC.

The sample holds a few counts of this clone. V usage is TRBV29-1 and J usage is TRBJ2-3; tentative D call: TRBD2 (7 bases). The CDR3 is 17 residues long. From germline, CDR1 is SQVTM and CDR2 ANQGSEA. V was cut by 4 bases and J by 2 bases, with 22 bases left in between. CDR3 residues: CSVGGGWPGLVTDTQYF. The CDR3 nucleotides are TGCAGCGTTGGGGGGGGCTGGCCAGGGCTTGTCACAGATACGCAGTATTTT.

The V call is TRBV4-1, the J call TRBJ2-1; D not resolved. Looked up from germline, CDR1 is MGHRA and CDR2 is YSYEKL. Trimming removed 2 bases at V and 0 bases at J, with 11 bases between. The CDR3 has 16 amino acids. CDR3 DNA sequence: TGCGCCAGCAGCCAAAATCTCGCGAGCTCCTACAATGAGCAGTTCTTC. Its protein product is CASSQNLASSYNEQFF.